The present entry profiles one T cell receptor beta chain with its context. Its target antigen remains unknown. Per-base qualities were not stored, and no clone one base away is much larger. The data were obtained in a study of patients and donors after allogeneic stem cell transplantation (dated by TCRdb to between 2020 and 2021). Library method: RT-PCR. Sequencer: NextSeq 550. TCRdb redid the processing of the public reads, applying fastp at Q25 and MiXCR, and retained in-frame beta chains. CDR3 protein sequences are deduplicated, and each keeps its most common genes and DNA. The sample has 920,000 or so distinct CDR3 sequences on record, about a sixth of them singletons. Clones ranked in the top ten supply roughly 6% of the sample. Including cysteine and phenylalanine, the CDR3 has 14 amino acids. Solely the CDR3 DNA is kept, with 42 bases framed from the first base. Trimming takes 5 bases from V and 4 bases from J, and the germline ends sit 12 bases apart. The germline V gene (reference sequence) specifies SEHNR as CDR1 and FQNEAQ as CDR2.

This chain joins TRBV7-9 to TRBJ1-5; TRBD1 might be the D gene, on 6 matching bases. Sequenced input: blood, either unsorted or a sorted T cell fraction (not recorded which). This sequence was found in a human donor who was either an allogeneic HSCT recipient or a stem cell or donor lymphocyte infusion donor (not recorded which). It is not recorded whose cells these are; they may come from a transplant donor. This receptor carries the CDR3 CASSGYRENQPQHF. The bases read TGTGCCAGCAGCGGGTACAGGGAGAATCAGCCCCAGCATTTT. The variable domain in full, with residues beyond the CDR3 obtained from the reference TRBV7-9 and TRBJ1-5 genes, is DTGVSQNPRHKITKRGQNVTFRCDPISEHNRLYWYRQTLGQGPEFLTYFQNEAQLEKSRLLSDRFSAERPKGSFSTLEIQRTEQGDSAMYLCASSGYRENQPQHFGDGTRLSIL.